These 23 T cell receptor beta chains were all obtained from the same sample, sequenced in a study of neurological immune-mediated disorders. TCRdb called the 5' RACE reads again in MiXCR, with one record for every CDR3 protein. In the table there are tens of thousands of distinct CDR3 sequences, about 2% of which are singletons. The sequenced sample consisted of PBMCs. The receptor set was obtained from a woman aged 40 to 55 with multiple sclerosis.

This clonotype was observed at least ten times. CDR3 region: CSARSGGDTQYF. CDR3 nucleotides: TGCAGTGCTAGGAGCGGGGGGGATACGCAGTATTTT. The chain has TRBV20-1 and TRBJ2-3; 9 nucleotides match TRBD2. Trimming removed 3 bases from V and 6 bases from J; junction bases left unmatched: 1. Germline V lookup: CDR1 DFQATT, CDR2 SNEGSKA (reference sequence). The length of the CDR3 is 12 residues.

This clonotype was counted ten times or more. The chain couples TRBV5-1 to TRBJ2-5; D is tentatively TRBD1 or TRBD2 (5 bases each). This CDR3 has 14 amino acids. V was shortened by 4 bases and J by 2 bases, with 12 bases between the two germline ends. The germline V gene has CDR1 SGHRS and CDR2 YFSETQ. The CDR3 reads CASSPGTVQETQYF. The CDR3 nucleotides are TGCGCCAGCAGCCCCGGGACGGTACAAGAGACCCAGTACTTC.

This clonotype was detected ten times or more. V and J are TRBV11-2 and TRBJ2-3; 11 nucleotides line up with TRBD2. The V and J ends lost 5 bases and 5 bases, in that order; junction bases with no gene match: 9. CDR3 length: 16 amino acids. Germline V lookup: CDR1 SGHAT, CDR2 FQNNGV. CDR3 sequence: CASSPDSGGALDTQYF. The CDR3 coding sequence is TGTGCCAGCAGCCCGGATAGCGGGGGGGCTTTAGATACGCAGTATTTT.

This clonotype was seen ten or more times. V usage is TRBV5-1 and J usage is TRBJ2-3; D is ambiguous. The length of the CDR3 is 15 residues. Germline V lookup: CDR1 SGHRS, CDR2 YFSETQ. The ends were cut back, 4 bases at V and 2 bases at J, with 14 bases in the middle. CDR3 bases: TGCGCCAGCAGCAGCGCCCCCGGGTACACAGATACGCAGTATTTT. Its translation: CASSSAPGYTDTQYF.

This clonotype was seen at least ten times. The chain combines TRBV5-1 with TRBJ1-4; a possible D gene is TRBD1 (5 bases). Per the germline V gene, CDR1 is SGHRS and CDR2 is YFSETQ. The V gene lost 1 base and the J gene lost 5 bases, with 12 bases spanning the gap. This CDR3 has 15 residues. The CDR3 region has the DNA TGCGCCAGCAGCTTGTTCGGCAGGGAGAATGAAAAACTGTTTTTT. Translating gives CASSLFGRENEKLFF.

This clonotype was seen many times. CDR3 nucleotide sequence: TGTGCCAGCAGCTTATTGGTTAGCAATCAGCCCCAGCATTTT. Its protein is CASSLLVSNQPQHF. The J gene is TRBJ1-5, the V gene TRBV7-8; D remains ambiguous. V gave up 2 bases and J gave up 0 bases, with 5 bases separating them. The CDR3 runs 14 residues. CDR1 SGHVS and CDR2 FQNEAQ come from the germline V gene.

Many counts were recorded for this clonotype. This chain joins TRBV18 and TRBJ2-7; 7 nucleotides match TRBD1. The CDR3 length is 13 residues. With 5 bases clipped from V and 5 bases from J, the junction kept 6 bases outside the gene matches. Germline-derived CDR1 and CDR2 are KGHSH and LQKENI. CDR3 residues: CASSTGQSDEQYF. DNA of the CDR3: TGTGCCAGCTCAACGGGACAGTCCGACGAGCAGTACTTC.

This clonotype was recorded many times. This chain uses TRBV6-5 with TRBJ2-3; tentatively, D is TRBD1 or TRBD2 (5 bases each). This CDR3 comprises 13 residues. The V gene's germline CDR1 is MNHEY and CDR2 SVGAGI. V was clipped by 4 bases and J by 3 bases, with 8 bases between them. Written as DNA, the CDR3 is TGTGCCAGCAGTTGGGACCGTACAGATACGCAGTATTTT. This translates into CASSWDRTDTQYF.

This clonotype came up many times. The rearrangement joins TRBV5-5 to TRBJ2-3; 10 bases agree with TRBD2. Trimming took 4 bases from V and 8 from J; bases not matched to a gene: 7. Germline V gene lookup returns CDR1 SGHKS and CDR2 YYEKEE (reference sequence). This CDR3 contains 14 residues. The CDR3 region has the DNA TGTGCCAGCAGCAGCAGCGGGGGGGAGGTTACGCAGTATTTT. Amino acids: CASSSSGGEVTQYF.

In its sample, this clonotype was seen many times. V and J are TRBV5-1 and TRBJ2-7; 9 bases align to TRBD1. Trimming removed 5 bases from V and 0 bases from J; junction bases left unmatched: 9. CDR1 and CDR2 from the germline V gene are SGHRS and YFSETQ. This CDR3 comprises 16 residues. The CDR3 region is CASRKGTGISSYEQYF. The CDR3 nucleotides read TGCGCCAGCAGAAAAGGGACAGGGATCAGCTCCTACGAGCAGTACTTC.

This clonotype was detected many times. The CDR3, as DNA: TGCAGTGCTAGAGATCCGGGACAGGGGGCTTTAGACTATGGCTACACCTTC. It specifies CSARDPGQGALDYGYTF. The chain couples TRBV20-1 to TRBJ1-2; 12 bases are a match to TRBD1. The CDR3 contains 17 residues. V lost 0 bases, J lost 3 bases, and 8 bases stayed unmatched. The V gene's germline CDR1 is DFQATT and CDR2 SNEGSKA (reference sequence).

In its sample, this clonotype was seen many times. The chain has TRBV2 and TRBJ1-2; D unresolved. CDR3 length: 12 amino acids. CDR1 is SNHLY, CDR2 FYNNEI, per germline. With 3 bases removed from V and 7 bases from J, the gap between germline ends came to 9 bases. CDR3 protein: CASSETRGGYTF. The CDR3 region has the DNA TGTGCCAGCAGTGAGACGCGGGGTGGCTACACCTTC.

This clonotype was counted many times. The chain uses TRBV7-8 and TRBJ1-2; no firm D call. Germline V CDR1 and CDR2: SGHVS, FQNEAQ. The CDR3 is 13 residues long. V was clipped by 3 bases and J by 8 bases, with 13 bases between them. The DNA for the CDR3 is TGTGCCAGCAGCTTCTTTTCTTCGGAAGGCTACACCTTC. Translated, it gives CASSFFSSEGYTF.

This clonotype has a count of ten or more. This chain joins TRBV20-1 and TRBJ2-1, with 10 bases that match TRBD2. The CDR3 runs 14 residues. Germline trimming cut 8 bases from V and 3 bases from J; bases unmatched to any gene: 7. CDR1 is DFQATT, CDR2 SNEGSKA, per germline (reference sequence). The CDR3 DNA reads TGCAGTCAGACCATAGCGGGGGGCTACAATGAGCAGTTCTTC. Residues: CSQTIAGGYNEQFF.

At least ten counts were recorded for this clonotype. CDR3 bases: TGCGCCAGCAGCTTAAGCAACCCCTTCTCCTACGAGCAGTACTTC. It codes for CASSLSNPFSYEQYF. This sequence joins TRBV5-1 and TRBJ2-7; D uncertain. CDR1 and CDR2 from the germline V gene are SGHRS and YFSETQ. V dropped 2 bases and J dropped 0 bases, with 12 bases sitting between them. The CDR3 length is 15 residues.

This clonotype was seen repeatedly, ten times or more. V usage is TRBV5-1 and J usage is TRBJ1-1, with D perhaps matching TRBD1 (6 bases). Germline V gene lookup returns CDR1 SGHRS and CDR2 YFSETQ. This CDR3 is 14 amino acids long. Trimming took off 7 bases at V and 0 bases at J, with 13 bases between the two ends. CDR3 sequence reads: CASSGGGLNTEAFF. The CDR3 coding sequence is TGCGCCAGCTCCGGAGGGGGGCTGAACACTGAAGCTTTCTTT.

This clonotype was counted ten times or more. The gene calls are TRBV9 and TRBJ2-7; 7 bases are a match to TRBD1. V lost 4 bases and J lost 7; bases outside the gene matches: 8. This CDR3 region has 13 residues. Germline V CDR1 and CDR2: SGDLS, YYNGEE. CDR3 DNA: TGTGCCAGCAGCACCCAGACAGGGTGGGAGCAGTACTTC. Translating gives CASSTQTGWEQYF.

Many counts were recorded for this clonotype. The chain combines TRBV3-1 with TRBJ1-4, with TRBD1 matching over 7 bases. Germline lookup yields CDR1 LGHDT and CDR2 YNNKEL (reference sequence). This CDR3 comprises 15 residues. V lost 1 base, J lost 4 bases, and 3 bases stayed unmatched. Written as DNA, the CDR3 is TGTGCCAGCAGCCAAGTAGGGACAGATAATGAAAAACTGTTTTTT. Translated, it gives CASSQVGTDNEKLFF.

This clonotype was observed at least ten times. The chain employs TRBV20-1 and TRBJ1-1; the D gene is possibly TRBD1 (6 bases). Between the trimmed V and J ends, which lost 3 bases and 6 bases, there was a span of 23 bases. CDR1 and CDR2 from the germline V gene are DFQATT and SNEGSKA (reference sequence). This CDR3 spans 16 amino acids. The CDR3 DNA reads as TGCAGTGCTAGGGACCCTACGACAGGCACTGGTGCTGAAGCTTTCTTT. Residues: CSARDPTTGTGAEAFF.

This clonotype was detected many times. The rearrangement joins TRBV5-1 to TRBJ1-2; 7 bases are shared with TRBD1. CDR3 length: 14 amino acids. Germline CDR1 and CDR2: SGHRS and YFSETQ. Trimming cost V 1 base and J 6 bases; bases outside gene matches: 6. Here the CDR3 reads CASSLPRTGDGYTF. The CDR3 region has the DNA TGCGCCAGCAGCTTGCCCCGCACAGGGGATGGCTACACCTTC. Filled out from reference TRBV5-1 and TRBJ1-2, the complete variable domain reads KAGVTQTPRYLIKTRGQQVTLSCSPISGHRSVSWYQQTPGQGLQFLFEYFSETQRNKGNFPGRFSGRQFSNSRSEMNVSTLELGDSALYLCASSLPRTGDGYTFGSGTRLTVV.

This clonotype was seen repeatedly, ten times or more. The CDR3 is CSALMNTEAFF. The CDR3 DNA reads as TGCAGTGCACTCATGAACACTGAAGCTTTCTTT. V usage is TRBV20-1 and J usage is TRBJ1-1; D is uncertain. The CDR3 covers 11 residues. The ends were cut back, 6 bases at V and 0 bases at J, with 5 bases in the middle. CDR1 DFQATT and CDR2 SNEGSKA come from the germline V gene (reference sequence).

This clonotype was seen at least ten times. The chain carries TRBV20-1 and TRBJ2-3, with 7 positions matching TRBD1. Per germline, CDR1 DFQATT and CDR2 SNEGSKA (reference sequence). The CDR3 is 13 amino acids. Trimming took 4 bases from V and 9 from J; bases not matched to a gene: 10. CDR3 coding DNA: TGCAGTGCTAATAGACAGGGCCAACGGACGCAGTATTTT. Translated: CSANRQGQRTQYF.

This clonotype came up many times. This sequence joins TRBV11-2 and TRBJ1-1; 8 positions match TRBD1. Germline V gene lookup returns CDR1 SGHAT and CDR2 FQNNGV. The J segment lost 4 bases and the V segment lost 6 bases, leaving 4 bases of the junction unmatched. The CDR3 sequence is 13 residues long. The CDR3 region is CASRQTGGTEAFF. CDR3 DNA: TGTGCCAGCAGACAAACAGGGGGCACTGAAGCTTTCTTT.